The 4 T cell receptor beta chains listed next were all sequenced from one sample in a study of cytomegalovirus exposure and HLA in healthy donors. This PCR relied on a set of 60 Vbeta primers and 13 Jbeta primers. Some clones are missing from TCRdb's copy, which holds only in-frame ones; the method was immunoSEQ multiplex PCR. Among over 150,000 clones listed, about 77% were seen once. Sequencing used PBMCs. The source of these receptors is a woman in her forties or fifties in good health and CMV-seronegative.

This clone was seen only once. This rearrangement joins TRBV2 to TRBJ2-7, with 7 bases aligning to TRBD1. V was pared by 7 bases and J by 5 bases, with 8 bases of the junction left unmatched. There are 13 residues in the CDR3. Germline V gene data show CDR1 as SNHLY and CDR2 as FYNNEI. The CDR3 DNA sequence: TGTGCCAGCATCAAAGACAGGGACGACGAGCAGTACTTC. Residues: CASIKDRDDEQYF.

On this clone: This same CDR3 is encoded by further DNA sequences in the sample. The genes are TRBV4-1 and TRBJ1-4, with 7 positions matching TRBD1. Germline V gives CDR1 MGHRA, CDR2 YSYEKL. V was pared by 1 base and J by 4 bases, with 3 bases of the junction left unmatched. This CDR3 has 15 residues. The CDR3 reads CASSQGDRDNEKLFF. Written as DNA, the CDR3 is TGCGCCAGCAGCCAAGGGGACAGAGATAATGAAAAACTGTTTTTT.

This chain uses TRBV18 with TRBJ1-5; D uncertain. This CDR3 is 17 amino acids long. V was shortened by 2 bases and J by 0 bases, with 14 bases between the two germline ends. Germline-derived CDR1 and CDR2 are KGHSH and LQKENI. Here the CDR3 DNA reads TGTGCCAGCTCACCATTTCCAGGAACTGCTAGCAATCAGCCCCAGCATTTT. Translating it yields CASSPFPGTASNQPQHF.

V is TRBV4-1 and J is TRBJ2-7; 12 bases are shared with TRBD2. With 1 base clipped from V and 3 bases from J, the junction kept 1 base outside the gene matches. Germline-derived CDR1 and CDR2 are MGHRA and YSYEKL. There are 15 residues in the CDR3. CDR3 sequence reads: CASSQVTSGSYEQYF. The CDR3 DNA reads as TGCGCCAGCAGCCAAGTGACTAGCGGGAGCTACGAGCAGTACTTC.